The 24 T cell receptor beta chains in this list originate from one sample, sequenced in a study of T cells in localized non-small cell lung cancer. Assay used: immunoSEQ multiplex PCR; TCRdb lists only in-frame clones, some missing. The table records around 6,400 clones, 45% to 55% of them present only once. Source: lymph node tissue, taken before any cancer treatment. These receptors all stem from a man aged 40 to 70 with stage I lung adenocarcinoma.

This clone was picked up a small number of times. This rearrangement joins TRBV11-3 to TRBJ1-1; weak D call: TRBD1 (5 bases). Trimming pared 4 bases from V and 4 bases from J, leaving 13 bases between. The CDR3 contains 14 residues. Per germline, CDR1 SGHNT and CDR2 YENEEA. The DNA of the CDR3 is TGTGCCAGCAGCTCTCGGGTGGGGGGCACTGAAGCTTTCTTT. It encodes CASSSRVGGTEAFF.

V usage is TRBV14 and J usage is TRBJ2-7; a weak D match, TRBD1 (6 bases). Germline CDR1 reads SGHDN; CDR2 reads FVKESK. CDR3 length: 15 amino acids. V was clipped by 4 bases and J by 0 bases, with 13 bases between them. The CDR3 nucleotides are TGTGCCAGCAGCCCCGGACAGCTCAGCTCCTACGAGCAGTACTTC. This gives the protein CASSPGQLSSYEQYF.

V usage is TRBV19 and J usage is TRBJ1-3; perhaps TRBD1 as D (5 bases). V dropped 7 bases and J dropped 1 base, with 11 bases sitting between them. This CDR3 has 14 amino acids. Germline CDR1 and CDR2: LNHDA and SQIVND (reference sequence). CDR3 sequence (DNA): TGTGCCAGTAACAACAGGATTTCTGGAAACACCATATATTTT. Translation: CASNNRISGNTIYF.

This chain links TRBV28 with TRBJ1-5; D unresolved. The ends were cut back, 6 bases at V and 7 bases at J, with 13 bases in the middle. Germline V lookup: CDR1 MDHEN, CDR2 SYDVKM. This CDR3 is built from 13 residues. CDR3 region: CASRITLGQPQHF. As DNA, the CDR3 is TGTGCCAGCAGAATAACTCTGGGGCAGCCCCAGCATTTT.

This clone was picked up a small number of times. This chain joins TRBV30 and TRBJ2-3, with 8 bases lining up with TRBD2. Losses at the gene ends were 2 bases for V and 1 base for J; bases not matched to a gene: 5. CDR3 length: 15 residues. Germline V gene lookup returns CDR1 GTSNPN and CDR2 SVGIG (reference sequence). The CDR3 sequence: CAWSRTSSRTDTQYF. The CDR3 nucleotides are TGTGCCTGGAGTCGGACTAGCAGCCGCACAGATACGCAGTATTTT.

This chain joins TRBV18 and TRBJ2-3; tentative D call: TRBD2 (6 bases). Trimming shortened V by 2 bases and J by 2 bases, and 11 bases separated the two germline ends. CDR1 is KGHSH and CDR2 is LQKENI in the germline V gene. This CDR3 is built from 15 residues. The CDR3 nucleotides read TGTGCCAGCTCACCAGCTAGCGCATACACAGATACGCAGTATTTT. Translation gives CASSPASAYTDTQYF.

This chain joins TRBV19 and TRBJ2-2; no firm D call. V was clipped by 7 bases and J by 1 base, with 7 bases between them. The CDR3 is 13 amino acids. The germline CDR1 and CDR2 sequences are LNHDA and SQIVND (reference sequence). CDR3 nucleotide sequence: TGTGCCAGTACCTGGAGGAACACCGGGGAGCTGTTTTTT. It yields the protein CASTWRNTGELFF.

The chain uses TRBV30 and TRBJ2-1; perhaps TRBD1 as D (5 bases). V dropped 2 bases and J dropped 8 bases, with 16 bases sitting between them. The CDR3 extends over 14 amino acids. In germline, CDR1 is GTSNPN, CDR2 SVGIG (reference sequence). The CDR3 nucleotides are TGTGCCTGGAGTTCAACAGGTGTGGGCGATGAGCAGTTCTTC. It translates to CAWSSTGVGDEQFF.

This clone is a singleton in its sample. The gene calls are TRBV29-1 and TRBJ1-1; tentative D call: TRBD1 (5 bases). The V end lost 6 bases, the J end lost 1 base, and 9 bases lay between the germline ends. This CDR3 spans 12 amino acids. Germline V gives CDR1 SQVTM, CDR2 ANQGSEA. CDR3 residues: CSVSGGNTEAFF. DNA of the CDR3: TGCAGCGTATCCGGGGGGAACACTGAAGCTTTCTTT.

The gene calls are TRBV18 and TRBJ1-2; 7 bases map to TRBD1. V shed 1 base and J 7 bases; nucleotides not matched to a gene: 12. The CDR3 spans 16 residues. Per the germline V gene, CDR1 is KGHSH and CDR2 is LQKENI. The CDR3 loop is CASSPRDRMIGFGYTF. The CDR3 DNA reads TGTGCCAGCTCACCACGGGACAGAATGATTGGTTTTGGCTACACCTTC. Complete variable domain (other parts from reference TRBV18 and TRBJ1-2): NAGVMQNPRHLVRRRGQEARLRCSPMKGHSHVYWYRQLPEEGLKFMVYLQKENIIDESGMPKERFSAEFPKEGPSILRIQQVVRGDSAAYFCASSPRDRMIGFGYTFGSGTRLTVV.

The V and J genes are TRBV9 and TRBJ1-6; 11 bases match TRBD1. This CDR3 comprises 14 residues. CDR1 and CDR2 (germline): SGDLS, YYNGEE. Losses at the gene ends were 5 bases for V and 7 bases for J; bases not matched to a gene: 2. The CDR3 region has the DNA TGTGCCAGCAGTGGACAGGGGGCGAATTCACCCCTCCACTTT. This sequence encodes CASSGQGANSPLHF.

The gene calls are TRBV6-7 and TRBJ2-7; possibly TRBD2 for D (6 bases). TRBV6-7 is filed as an ORF, its function uncertain. With 4 bases removed from V and 0 bases from J, the gap between germline ends came to 10 bases. The length of the CDR3 is 14 residues. The CDR3 DNA reads as TGTGCCAGCAGTTTTGGAGGGACCTCCTACGAGCAGTACTTC. Translated, it gives CASSFGGTSYEQYF.

This clone was detected only once. This rearrangement joins TRBV14 to TRBJ2-3; 11 positions agree with TRBD2. The J segment lost 5 bases and the V segment lost 3 bases, leaving 13 bases of the junction unmatched. CDR1 and CDR2 from the germline V gene are SGHDN and FVKESK. This CDR3 comprises 18 residues. CDR3 sequence: CASSQPSRSSGRVDTQYF. CDR3 nucleotide sequence: TGTGCCAGCAGCCAGCCTAGTCGGAGTAGCGGGAGGGTAGATACGCAGTATTTT.

The chain has TRBV7-6 and TRBJ2-1; 8 nucleotides line up with TRBD1. Germline V gene lookup returns CDR1 SGHVS and CDR2 FNYEAQ. This CDR3 region has 18 residues. V was pared by 4 bases and J by 0 bases, with 11 bases of the junction left unmatched. The CDR3 nucleotides read TGTGCCAGCAGCTATCAGGGGGCGAGGGGGAGCTCCTACAATGAGCAGTTCTTC. It is translated as CASSYQGARGSSYNEQFF. The whole variable domain, remainder taken from reference TRBV7-6 and TRBJ2-1, is GAGVSQSPRYKVTKRGQDVALRCDPISGHVSLYWYRQALGQGPEFLTYFNYEAQQDKSGLPNDRFSAERPEGSISTLTIQRTEQRDSAMYRCASSYQGARGSSYNEQFFGPGTRLTVL.

This clone has just a few counts. One end of the junction is discordant with germline, which a read error may explain. The chain recombines TRBV7-6 with TRBJ1-6; TRBD1 matches at 10 bases. Germline loops: CDR1 SGHVS, CDR2 FNYEAQ. The CDR3 covers 15 residues. The CDR3 DNA sequence: TGTGCCAGCAGCGTCCGGACAGGGGGAAGTTCATCCCTCCACTTT. It encodes CASSVRTGGSSSLHF.

The table lists this clone with a few counts. The chain links TRBV19 to TRBJ1-6, with a tentative D call TRBD1 (6 bases). CDR1 LNHDA and CDR2 SQIVND come from the germline V gene (reference sequence). V lost 3 bases and J lost 8, with 14 bases in between. The CDR3 covers 15 residues. In DNA form, the CDR3 reads TGTGCCAGTAGTATCTGGGGGGCAGAGGATTCACCCCTCCACTTT. This codes for CASSIWGAEDSPLHF.

This clone was picked up a small number of times. The chain is built from TRBV9 and TRBJ1-1, with 7 bases aligning to TRBD1. CDR1 and CDR2 from the germline V gene are SGDLS and YYNGEE. Unmatched junction bases numbered 7, after V lost 3 bases and J lost 8 bases. CDR3 length: 13 residues. CDR3 in amino acids: CASSETGMGEAFF. As DNA, the CDR3 is TGTGCCAGCAGCGAGACAGGGATGGGAGAAGCTTTCTTT.

The chain has TRBV11-3 and TRBJ1-6; D call uncertain. V was shortened by 5 bases and J by 5 bases, with 13 bases between the two germline ends. Germline V gives CDR1 SGHNT, CDR2 YENEEA. The CDR3 consists of 15 residues. CDR3 sequence reads: CASSREVVHNSPLHF. The CDR3 nucleotides are TGTGCCAGCAGCCGCGAAGTGGTCCATAATTCACCCCTCCACTTT.

The J gene is TRBJ1-1, the V gene TRBV18, with 10 nucleotides matching TRBD1. This CDR3 has 16 residues. Germline CDR1 reads KGHSH; CDR2 reads LQKENI. V lost 6 bases and J lost 0; bases outside the gene matches: 7. The CDR3 DNA reads TGTGCCAGCTCTTCGACAGGGGGCCCAATGAACACTGAAGCTTTCTTT. This sequence encodes CASSSTGGPMNTEAFF.

The CDR3 region has the DNA TGTGCCAGTAAATTGCAGGGTATCGGCACTGAAGCTTTCTTT. This gives the protein CASKLQGIGTEAFF. V and J are TRBV19 and TRBJ1-1, with D maybe TRBD1 (5 bases). Trimming stripped 7 bases from V and 4 bases from J, with 16 bases between. The germline V gene encodes CDR1 LNHDA and CDR2 SQIVND (reference sequence). The CDR3 is 14 amino acids.

This clone was detected only a few times. The rearrangement joins TRBV10-3 to TRBJ2-7, with TRBD2 matching 8 bases. Germline V gene lookup returns CDR1 ENHRY and CDR2 SYGVKD. V trimming: 2 bases; J trimming: 4 bases; junction bases outside the gene matches: 7. The CDR3 extends over 15 amino acids. The CDR3 DNA reads TGTGCCATCAGTGAGGGTGGTACTAGCGGTTACGAGCAGTACTTC. The encoded protein is CAISEGGTSGYEQYF.

This clone has more than one count but fewer than ten. This chain joins TRBV9 and TRBJ1-2; a possible D gene is TRBD1 (5 bases). CDR1 is SGDLS, CDR2 YYNGEE, per germline. The CDR3 runs to 14 residues. V lost 5 bases and J 7 bases, leaving 18 bases between the germline ends. The CDR3 sequence: CASSEVGPRGGYTF. The CDR3 coding sequence is TGTGCCAGCAGTGAAGTGGGACCCCGGGGTGGCTACACCTTC. The full variable domain, with the rest looked up from reference TRBV9 and TRBJ1-2, is DSGVTQTPKHLITATGQRVTLRCSPRSGDLSVYWYQQSLDQGLQFLIQYYNGEERAKGNILERFSAQQFPDLHSELNLSSLELGDSALYFCASSEVGPRGGYTFGSGTRLTVV.

The chain recombines TRBV28 with TRBJ1-3; the match to TRBD1 covers 7 bases. Germline trimming cut 7 bases from V and 2 bases from J; bases unmatched to any gene: 5. Germline V gene sequence: CDR1 MDHEN, CDR2 SYDVKM. The CDR3 is 14 amino acids. The CDR3 coding sequence is TGTGCCAGCATTGGCAGGGGGACTGGAAACACCATATATTTT. Amino acids: CASIGRGTGNTIYF.

This clone was detected only a few times. The chain recombines TRBV5-1 with TRBJ2-2; a possible D gene is TRBD1 (5 bases). Looked up from germline, CDR1 is SGHRS and CDR2 is YFSETQ. CDR3 length: 16 residues. The V and J ends lost 0 bases and 4 bases respectively, with 13 bases between them. CDR3: CASSLGQPGSTGELFF. The CDR3 region has the DNA TGCGCCAGCAGCTTGGGTCAGCCAGGGTCCACCGGGGAGCTGTTTTTT.